Detailed here is one TCR beta chain. This record comes from a study of blood T cell repertoires in COVID-19. On the study more broadly: Samples representing acute and convalescent COVID-19 were sourced from the United States, Italy and Spain. PBMCs, B-cell-depleted T cells, or T cells provided the cDNA or gDNA that made up the material.

CDR1 is KGHSH, CDR2 LQKENI, per germline. The CDR3 covers 13 residues. V dropped 5 bases and J dropped 4 bases, with 11 bases sitting between them. Per the authors' pipeline: Reference gene primer amplification in the assay estimated nucleated cell counts. TCRdb keeps only in-frame clones here, not all; method: immunoSEQ multiplex PCR. Clone size and V and J calls were adopted from that table, with D and trimming inferred from the DNA. Of about 480,000 clones in the sample, around nine tenths were seen once. The sequencing input was peripheral blood. The receptor was derived from a woman in her 30s with acute or convalescent COVID-19. J is TRBJ1-1 and V is TRBV18; D is undetermined. The DNA for the CDR3 is TGTGCCAGCTCAGCCAATGTGGCCACTGAAGCTTTCTTT. Its translation: CASSANVATEAFF.